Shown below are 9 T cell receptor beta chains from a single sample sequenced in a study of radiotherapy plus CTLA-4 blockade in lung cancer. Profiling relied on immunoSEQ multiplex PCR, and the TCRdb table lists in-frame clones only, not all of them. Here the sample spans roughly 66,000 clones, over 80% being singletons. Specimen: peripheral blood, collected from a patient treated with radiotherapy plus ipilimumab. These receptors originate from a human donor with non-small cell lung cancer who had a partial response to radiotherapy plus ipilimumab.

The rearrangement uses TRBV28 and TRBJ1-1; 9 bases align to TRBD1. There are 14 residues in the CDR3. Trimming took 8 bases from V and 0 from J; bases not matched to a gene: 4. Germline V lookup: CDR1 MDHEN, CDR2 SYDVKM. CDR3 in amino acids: CASRRTGVNTEAFF. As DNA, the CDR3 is TGTGCCAGCCGGCGGACAGGGGTGAACACTGAAGCTTTCTTT.

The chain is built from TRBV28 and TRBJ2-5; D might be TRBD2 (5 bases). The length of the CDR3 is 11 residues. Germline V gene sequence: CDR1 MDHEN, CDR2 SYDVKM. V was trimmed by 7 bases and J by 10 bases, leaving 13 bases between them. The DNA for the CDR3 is TGTGCCAGCACCAGCGGACCGATCCAGTACTTC. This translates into CASTSGPIQYF.

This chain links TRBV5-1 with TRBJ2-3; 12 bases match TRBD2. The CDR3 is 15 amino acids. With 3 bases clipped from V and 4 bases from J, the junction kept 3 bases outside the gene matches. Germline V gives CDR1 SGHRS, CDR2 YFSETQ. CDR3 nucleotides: TGCGCCAGCAGCTCCTCTAGCGGGGGGGCAGATACGCAGTATTTT. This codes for CASSSSSGGADTQYF.

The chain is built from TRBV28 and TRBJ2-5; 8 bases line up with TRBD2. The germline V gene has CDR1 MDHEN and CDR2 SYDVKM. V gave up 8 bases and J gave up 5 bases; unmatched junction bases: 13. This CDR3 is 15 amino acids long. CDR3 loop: CASGSSAPGGETQYF. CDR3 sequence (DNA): TGTGCCAGCGGCTCCTCGGCACCGGGGGGGGAGACCCAGTACTTC.

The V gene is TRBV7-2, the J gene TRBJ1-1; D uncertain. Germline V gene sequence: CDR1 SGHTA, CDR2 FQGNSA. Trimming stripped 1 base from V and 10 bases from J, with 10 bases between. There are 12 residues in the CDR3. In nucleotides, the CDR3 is TGTGCCAGCAGCTTAGGTTATAGTGTAGCTTTCTTT. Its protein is CASSLGYSVAFF.

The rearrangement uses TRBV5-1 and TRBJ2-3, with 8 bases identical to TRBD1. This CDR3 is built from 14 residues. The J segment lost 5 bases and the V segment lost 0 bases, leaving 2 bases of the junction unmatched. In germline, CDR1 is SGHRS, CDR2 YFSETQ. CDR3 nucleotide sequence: TGCGCCAGCAGCTTGGGGACAGGGAAAGATACGCAGTATTTT. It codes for CASSLGTGKDTQYF.

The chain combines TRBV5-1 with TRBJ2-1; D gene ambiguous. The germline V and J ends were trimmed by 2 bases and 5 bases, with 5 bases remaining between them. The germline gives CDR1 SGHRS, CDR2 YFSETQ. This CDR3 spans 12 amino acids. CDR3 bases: TGCGCCAGCAGCTTCCGGGACAATGAGCAGTTCTTC. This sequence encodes CASSFRDNEQFF.

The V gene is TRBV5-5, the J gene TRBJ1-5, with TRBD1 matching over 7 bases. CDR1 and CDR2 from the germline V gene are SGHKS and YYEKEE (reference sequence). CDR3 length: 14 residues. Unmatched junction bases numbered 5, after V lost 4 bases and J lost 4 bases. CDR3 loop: CASSTGQVNQPQHF. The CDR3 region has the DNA TGTGCCAGCAGCACCGGACAGGTAAATCAGCCCCAGCATTTT.

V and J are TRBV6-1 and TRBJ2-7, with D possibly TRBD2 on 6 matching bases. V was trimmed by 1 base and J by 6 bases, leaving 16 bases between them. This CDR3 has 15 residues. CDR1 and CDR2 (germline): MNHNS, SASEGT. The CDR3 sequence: CASSEGWGVEGEQYF. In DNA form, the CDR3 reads TGTGCCAGCAGTGAAGGTTGGGGGGTTGAAGGCGAGCAGTACTTC.